These T cell receptor beta chains were read from a single sample in a study of blood T cell repertoires in COVID-19. Sequencing used immunoSEQ multiplex PCR; TCRdb keeps in-frame clones, though not all of them. The sample contains some 200,000 clones, approximately 91% of which appear only once. Sequenced sample: peripheral blood. The receptors here all came from a woman in her thirties or forties with acute or convalescent COVID-19. CDR3s include the opening cysteine and the closing phenylalanine or tryptophan.

J gene | V gene | CDR3 protein
TRBJ1-6 | TRBV7-9 | CASSLMGQGVRFHSPLHF
TRBJ1-2 | TRBV24-1 | CATSDPGQGLAGGYTF
TRBJ2-2 | TRBV28 | CASSLLPERDYPNTGELFF
TRBJ1-1 | TRBV6-5 | CASSSTFLGATEAFF
TRBJ1-6 | TRBV28 | CASSSRGWGSPLHF
TRBJ1-4 | TRBV24-1 | CATSDGTARLGEKLFF
TRBJ2-1 | TRBV4-2 | CASSLGSGHNEQFF
TRBJ1-1 | TRBV6-5 | CASSYGGGGGTEAFF
TRBJ1-1 | TRBV10-3 | CAISGGGEREAFF
TRBJ1-1 | TRBV6-5 | CASSHSGRDEAFF
TRBJ1-5 | TRBV19 | CASSRQGASVWAQHF
TRBJ2-5 | TRBV1 | CTSSQDLTSGGAAQYF
TRBJ2-2 | TRBV10-3 | CAISPGQPGELFF